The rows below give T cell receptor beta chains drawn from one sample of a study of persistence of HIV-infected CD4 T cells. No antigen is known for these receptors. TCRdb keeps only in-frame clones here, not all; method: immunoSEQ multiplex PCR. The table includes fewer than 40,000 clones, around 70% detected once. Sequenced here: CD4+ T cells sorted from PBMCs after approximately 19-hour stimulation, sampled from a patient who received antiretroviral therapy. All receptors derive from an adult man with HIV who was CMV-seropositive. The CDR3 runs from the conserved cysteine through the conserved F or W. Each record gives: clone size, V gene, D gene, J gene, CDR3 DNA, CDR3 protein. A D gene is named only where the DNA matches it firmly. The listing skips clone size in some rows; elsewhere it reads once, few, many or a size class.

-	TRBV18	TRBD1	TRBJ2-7	TGTGCCAGCTCTCCCCCTTCACTCGGACAGGGCGGCGAGCAGTACTTC	CASSPPSLGQGGEQYF
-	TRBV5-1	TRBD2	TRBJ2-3	TGCGCCAGCAGCTCGGGACTAGCGGGGGCCCCCCGGGAGGATACGCAGTATTTT	CASSSGLAGAPREDTQYF
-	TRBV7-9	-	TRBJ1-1	TGTGCCAGCAGCTTAATGCAAGGGGCTGGTACTGAAGCTTTCTTT	CASSLMQGAGTEAFF
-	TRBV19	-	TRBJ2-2	TGTGCCAGTAGTACCTACAAGGGGACCGGGGAGCTGTTTTTT	CASSTYKGTGELFF
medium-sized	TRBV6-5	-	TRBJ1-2	TGTGCCAGCAGGGGGGATCTCTACGGCTACACCTTC	CASRGDLYGYTF
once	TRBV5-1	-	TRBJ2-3	TGCGCCAGCAGCTTGGTAGGGACTAGCACAGATACGCAGTATTTT	CASSLVGTSTDTQYF
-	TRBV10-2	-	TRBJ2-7	TGCGCCAGCAGTGACGCAACAGGCGGCTCCTACGAGCAGTACTTC	CASSDATGGSYEQYF
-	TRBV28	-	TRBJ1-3	TGTGCCAGCAGTTCCCTTGCCGGAGGTCCGGGTGGAAACACCATATATTTT	CASSSLAGGPGGNTIYF
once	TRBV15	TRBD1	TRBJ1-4	TGTGCCACCAGCAGAACAGGGGCTCTCAGATTCGGTGAAAAACTGTTTTTT	CATSRTGALRFGEKLFF
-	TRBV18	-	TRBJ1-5	TGTGCCAGCTCACCATCGGGAGGGTGGAGGCCCCAGCATTTT	CASSPSGGWRPQHF